Shown below are 4 T cell receptor beta chains from a single sample sequenced in a study of T cell responses to AZD1222 COVID-19 vaccine (dated by TCRdb to about 2021). The label giving this sample's time point can be read as: about 28 days (+/-7) after the second vaccine dose. What the treatment or condition label conveys for this sample: meningococcal conjugate vaccine given as trial control. Library generation was performed with the immunoSEQ multiplex PCR assay. Sourced from immuneACCESS, this table was stored by TCRdb with only in-frame sequences that have V and J called. A share of the clones is absent; for the studies checked, an unresolved V gene accounts for under half, and the remainder has no known explanation. Present in this sample are 200,000 to 250,000 clones, about 95% of which were seen just once. Roughly 1.8% of the sample goes to the ten largest clones. Sample: peripheral blood, taken 28 days after the second dose of the MenACWY control vaccine. The receptors stem from an adult who received the MenACWY meningococcal vaccine as a control.

The rearrangement uses TRBV29-1 and TRBJ2-7; 7 bases align to TRBD1. V lost 4 bases to trimming and J lost 5 bases; unmatched junction nucleotides: 11. CDR1 SQVTM and CDR2 ANQGSEA come from the germline V gene. The CDR3 is made up of 14 amino acids. DNA for the CDR3: TGCAGCGTTGGCCCCGTTACAGGGGTCCACGAGCAGTACTTC. It yields the protein CSVGPVTGVHEQYF.

The chain carries TRBV6-5 and TRBJ2-7; tentatively, D is TRBD1 (6 bases). CDR3 length equals 14 residues. V lost 8 bases and J 1 base, leaving 15 bases between the germline ends. Germline lookup yields CDR1 MNHEY and CDR2 SVGAGI. The CDR3 DNA reads as TGTGCCAGCGTGGGGACATCCGGTTCCTACGAGCAGTACTTC. It yields the protein CASVGTSGSYEQYF.

The chain uses TRBV5-4 and TRBJ2-2; 9 nucleotides match TRBD2. This CDR3 comprises 15 residues. V shed 4 bases, J shed 4 bases, and the junction held 5 bases outside the gene matches. Germline values: CDR1 SGHNT, CDR2 YYREEE (reference sequence). CDR3 in DNA: TGTGCCAGCAGCCCGCGGGAGGGGCGCACCGGGGAGCTGTTTTTT. It yields the protein CASSPREGRTGELFF.

V usage is TRBV5-1 and J usage is TRBJ2-6; D is unclear. The V gene's germline CDR1 is SGHRS and CDR2 YFSETQ. This CDR3 has 15 residues. Trimming left V 4 bases short and J 0 bases short, with 8 bases between. CDR3: CASSPLPSGANVLTF. In nucleotides, the CDR3 is TGCGCCAGCAGCCCACTTCCCTCTGGGGCCAACGTCCTGACTTTC.